This T cell receptor beta chain was sequenced for a study of cytomegalovirus exposure and HLA in healthy donors. General observations from the study: TRBV6-2, TRBV6-3 and some other V segments were unresolvable in 87-base-pair reads.

V lost 1 base and J 6 bases, leaving 9 bases between the germline ends. Germline CDR1 reads SGHAT; CDR2 reads FQNNGV. The CDR3 sequence is 13 residues long. This PCR relied on a set of 60 Vbeta primers and 13 Jbeta primers. Per the original methods: Per a later analysis, the number of unique TCR beta chains was about 80 million, of which 10 million to 11 million were shared. Sequencing was performed with immunoSEQ multiplex PCR; in TCRdb, only in-frame clones are kept and a portion is missing. V, J and clone size reflect that table, while D and trimming were determined from the DNA. The table has about 110,000 clones, around 85% seen once. Concerning this clone: Its antigen is still unknown.

As for the donors, each was a healthy bone marrow donor. The specimen was PBMCs. The chain carries TRBV11-2 and TRBJ1-1, with D unresolved. The receptor was isolated from a man under 40 in good health and CMV-seropositive. The CDR3 spells CASSLGISAEAFF. In DNA form, the CDR3 reads TGTGCCAGCAGCTTAGGAATCTCAGCTGAAGCTTTCTTT.